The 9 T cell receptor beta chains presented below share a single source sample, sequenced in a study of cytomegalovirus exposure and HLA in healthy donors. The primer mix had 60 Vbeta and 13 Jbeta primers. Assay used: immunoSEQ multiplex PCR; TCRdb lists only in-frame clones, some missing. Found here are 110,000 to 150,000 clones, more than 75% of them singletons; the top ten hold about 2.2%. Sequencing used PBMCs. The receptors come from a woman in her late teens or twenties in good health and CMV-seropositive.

The CDR3 DNA sequence: TGCGCCAGCAGCCAAGAGGGGACAGGGGGCTACGAGCAGTACTTC. Translated, it gives CASSQEGTGGYEQYF. The rearrangement links TRBV4-1 to TRBJ2-7, with TRBD1 matching over 11 bases. The CDR3 covers 15 residues. V dropped 0 bases and J dropped 3; count of bases not matched to a gene: 1. Germline V lookup: CDR1 MGHRA, CDR2 YSYEKL.

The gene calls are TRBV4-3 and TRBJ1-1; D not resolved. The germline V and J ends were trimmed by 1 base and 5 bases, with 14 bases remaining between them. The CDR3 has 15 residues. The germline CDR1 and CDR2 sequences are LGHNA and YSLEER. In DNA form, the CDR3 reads TGCGCCAGCAGCCAAGGGCGGGTATGGAATACTGAAGCTTTCTTT. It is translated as CASSQGRVWNTEAFF.

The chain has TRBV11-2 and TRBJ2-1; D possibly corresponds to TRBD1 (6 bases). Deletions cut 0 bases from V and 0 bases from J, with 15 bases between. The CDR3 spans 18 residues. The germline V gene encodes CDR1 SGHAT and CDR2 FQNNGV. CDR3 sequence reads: CASSLEIPGTSSYNEQFF. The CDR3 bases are TGTGCCAGCAGCTTAGAGATCCCGGGGACAAGCTCCTACAATGAGCAGTTCTTC.

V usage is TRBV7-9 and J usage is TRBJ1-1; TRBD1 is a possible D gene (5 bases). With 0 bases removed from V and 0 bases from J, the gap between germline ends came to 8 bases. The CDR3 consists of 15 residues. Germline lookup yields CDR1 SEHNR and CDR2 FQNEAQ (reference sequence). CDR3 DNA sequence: TGTGCCAGCAGCTTAGCTGGGGCCTTGAACACTGAAGCTTTCTTT. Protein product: CASSLAGALNTEAFF.

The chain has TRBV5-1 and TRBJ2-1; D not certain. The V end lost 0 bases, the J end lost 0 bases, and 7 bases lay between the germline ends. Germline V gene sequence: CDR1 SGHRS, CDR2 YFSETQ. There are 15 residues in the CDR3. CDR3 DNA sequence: TGCGCCAGCAGCTTGGAACTCCACTCCTACAATGAGCAGTTCTTC. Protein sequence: CASSLELHSYNEQFF.

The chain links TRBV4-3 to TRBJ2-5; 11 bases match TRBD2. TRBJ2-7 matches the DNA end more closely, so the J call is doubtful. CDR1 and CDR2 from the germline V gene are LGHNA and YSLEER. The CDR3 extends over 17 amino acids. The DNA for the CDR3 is TGCGCCAGCAGCCCGGAGGTAGCGGGGGGGCTGGTGTACGAGCAGTACTTC. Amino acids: CASSPEVAGGLVYEQYF.

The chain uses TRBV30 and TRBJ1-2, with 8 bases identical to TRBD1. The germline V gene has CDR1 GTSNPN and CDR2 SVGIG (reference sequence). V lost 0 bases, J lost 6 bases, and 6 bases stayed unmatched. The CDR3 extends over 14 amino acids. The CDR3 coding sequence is TGTGCCTGGAGTGTCCAACAGGGGGACGATGGCTACACCTTC. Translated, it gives CAWSVQQGDDGYTF.

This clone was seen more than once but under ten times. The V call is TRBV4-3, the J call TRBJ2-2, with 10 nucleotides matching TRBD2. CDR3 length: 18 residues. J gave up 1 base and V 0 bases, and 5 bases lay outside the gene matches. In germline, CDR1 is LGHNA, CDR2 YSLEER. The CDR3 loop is CASSQELAGFVNTGELFF. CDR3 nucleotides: TGCGCCAGCAGCCAAGAACTAGCGGGGTTCGTGAACACCGGGGAGCTGTTTTTT.

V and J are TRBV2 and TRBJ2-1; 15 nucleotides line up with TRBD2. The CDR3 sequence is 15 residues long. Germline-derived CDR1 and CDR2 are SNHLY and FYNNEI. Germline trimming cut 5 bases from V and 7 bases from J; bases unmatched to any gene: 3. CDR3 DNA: TGTGCCAGCAGTCGGACTAGCGGGGGGGCGAATGAGCAGTTCTTC. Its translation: CASSRTSGGANEQFF. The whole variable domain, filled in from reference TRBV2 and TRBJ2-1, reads EPEVTQTPSHQVTQMGQEVILRCVPISNHLYFYWYRQILGQKVEFLVSFYNNEISEKSEIFDDQFSVERPDGSNFTLKIRSTKLEDSAMYFCASSRTSGGANEQFFGPGTRLTVL.